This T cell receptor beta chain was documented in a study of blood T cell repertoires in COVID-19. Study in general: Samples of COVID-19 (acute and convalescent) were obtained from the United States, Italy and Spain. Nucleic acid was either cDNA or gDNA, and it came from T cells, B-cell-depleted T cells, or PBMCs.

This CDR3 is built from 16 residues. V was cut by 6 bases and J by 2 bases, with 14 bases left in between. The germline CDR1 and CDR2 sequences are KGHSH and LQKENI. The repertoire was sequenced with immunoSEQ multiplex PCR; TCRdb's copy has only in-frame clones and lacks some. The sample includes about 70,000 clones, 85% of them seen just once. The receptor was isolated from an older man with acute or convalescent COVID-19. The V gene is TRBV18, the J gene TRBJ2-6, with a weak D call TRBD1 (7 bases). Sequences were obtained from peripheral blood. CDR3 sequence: CASSHAGQPGANVLTF. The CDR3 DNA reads TGTGCCAGCTCGCACGCGGGACAGCCTGGGGCCAACGTCCTGACTTTC.